This T cell receptor (beta chain) was sequenced for a study of CD8+CD57+ T cells in acquired aplastic anemia. With regard to this clonotype: Germline is not matched at one junction end, which may reflect a read error.

TCR beta VDJ combinations and CDR3 sequences were profiled from genomic DNA. Each CDR3 protein is one row after TCRdb ran MiXCR on the reads. The profile shows approximately 380,000 distinct CDR3 sequences, about two thirds of them singletons. This TCR came from a human donor in good health, serving as a control. The specimen sequenced was sorted CD4+, CD8+, or CD8+CD57+ T cells (not recorded which) from PBMCs.

CDR3 DNA sequence: TGCGCCACCAGCTTGGAGGGGGGATCTACCTACGAGCAGTACTTC. It encodes CATSLEGGSTYEQYF. The genes are TRBV5-1 and TRBJ2-7; D could derive from TRBD1 or TRBD2 (6 bases each). The CDR3 length is 15 residues. Germline CDR1 is SGHRS and CDR2 is YFSETQ.